The rows below give T cell receptor beta chains drawn from one sample of a study of cytomegalovirus exposure and HLA in healthy donors. Clones were read by immunoSEQ multiplex PCR, and TCRdb kept only the in-frame ones, dropping some. The sample carries approximately 160,000 clones, approximately 91% recorded once. The sequencing sample was made of PBMCs. These TCRs come from a woman aged 18-30 years in good health and CMV-seropositive. Both conserved end residues are part of each CDR3. A D gene is named only where the DNA matches it firmly. Size tells how often a clone was seen (once, few, many) or the class of an expanded clone, and some rows leave it out.

>.|.|TRBJ2-3|TRBV11-2
TGTGCCAGCAGCTTGATCCCCGGGTCCACGCAGTATTTT
CASSLIPGSTQYF
>TRBD2|.|TRBJ2-7|TRBV28
TGTGCCAGCAGTCCCGTCCCACTAGCGGGAGGGACATCCTACGAGCAGTACTTC
CASSPVPLAGGTSYEQYF
>.|.|TRBJ1-5|TRBV11-3
TGTGCCAGCAGCTTAGATGGCGGAGATAATCAGCCCCAGCATTTT
CASSLDGGDNQPQHF
>TRBD1|.|TRBJ1-1|TRBV19
TGTGCCAGTAGTTACGTCCAGGGGGTTGCTTTCTTT
CASSYVQGVAFF
>TRBD1|.|TRBJ1-4|TRBV2
TGTGCCAGCAGCCAAATGGACAGGGGGAACGAAAAACTGTTTTTT
CASSQMDRGNEKLFF
>TRBD1|.|TRBJ1-5|TRBV28
TGTGCCAGCAGTACTAGCCCAGGGGACCGGACAGGGCTTAATCAGCCCCAGCATTTT
CASSTSPGDRTGLNQPQHF
>TRBD1|.|TRBJ2-5|TRBV7-2
TGTGCCAGCAGCCCCGGGACAACAGGGGCCCAGTACTTC
CASSPGTTGAQYF
>.|.|TRBJ2-3|TRBV5-4
TGTGCCAGCAGCTTGCGGGGGTTGGGGCCAGATACGCAGTATTTT
CASSLRGLGPDTQYF
>TRBD2|.|TRBJ2-1|TRBV6-1
TGTGCCAGCACAGTAATAGCGGGAGGGGAGCAGTTCTTC
CASTVIAGGEQFF
>.|.|TRBJ1-5|TRBV4-1
TGCGCCAGCAGCCAAGCCGGGGGTACCCCCCCCCAGCATTTT
CASSQAGGTPPQHF
>.|once|TRBJ2-3|TRBV10-1
TGCGCCAGCAGTGACCGGGGGGCTCTCACAGATACGCAGTATTTT
CASSDRGALTDTQYF
>TRBD2|.|TRBJ2-2|TRBV11-3
TGTGCCAGCAACCAACCTATAGCGGGGCACACCGGGGAGCTGTTTTTT
CASNQPIAGHTGELFF
>.|.|TRBJ1-2|TRBV7-2
TGTGCCAGCAGCTTAGCAGGGGCGCGGGGCTACACCTTC
CASSLAGARGYTF
>TRBD1|.|TRBJ1-1|TRBV29-1
TGCAGCGTCTGGGACAGGGAAGGTATAAGGACTGAAGCTTTCTTT
CSVWDREGIRTEAFF
>.|.|TRBJ2-7|TRBV25-1
TGTGCCAGCATGGACAGAAACTCCTACGAGCAGTACTTC
CASMDRNSYEQYF
>TRBD2|.|TRBJ2-7|TRBV11-1
TGTGCCAGCAGCTCGGGACTAGTGTACGAGCAGTACTTC
CASSSGLVYEQYF
>.|.|TRBJ1-5|TRBV10-3
TGTGCCATCAGTGAGTCGAGGGGGGGCGCGGGTCAGCCCCAGCATTTT
CAISESRGGAGQPQHF
>.|.|TRBJ1-5|TRBV27
TGTGCCAGCAGTTTATGGGGGGGAGGTCAGCCCCAGCATTTT
CASSLWGGGQPQHF
>TRBD2|.|TRBJ2-5|TRBV19
TGTGCCAGTAATGGCGGGAGCCGGGGAGAGACCCAGTACTTC
CASNGGSRGETQYF
>TRBD2|.|TRBJ2-7|TRBV10-1
TGCGCCAGCAGTGAATCTAGCGGGAGGCCCGAGCAGTACTTC
CASSESSGRPEQYF
>.|.|TRBJ2-5|TRBV28
TGTGCCAGCAGTCCCACGGGGAGCGAGACCCAGTACTTC
CASSPTGSETQYF
>.|.|TRBJ1-3|TRBV4-2
TGTGCCAGCAGCCAAGTAGTAACTGACACCATATATTTT
CASSQVVTDTIYF
>TRBD2|few|TRBJ2-1|TRBV6-6
TGTGCCGGCGCGACTAGCGAATACAATGAGCAGTTCTTC
CAGATSEYNEQFF
>.|.|TRBJ2-7|TRBV5-1
TGCGCCAGCAGCTTGGCACTACTCACCTCCTACGAGCAGTACTTC
CASSLALLTSYEQYF
>.|.|TRBJ2-5|TRBV7-9
TGTGCCAGCAGCTTAGATCGGGCAGTACACAGGGAGACCCAGTACTTC
CASSLDRAVHRETQYF
>.|.|TRBJ2-1|TRBV6-1
TGTGCCAGCAGCGATATAAGGCGGGAGCAGTTCTTC
CASSDIRREQFF
>.|.|TRBJ2-3|TRBV2
TGTGCCACACGGTTGAGCACAGATACGCAGTATTTT
CATRLSTDTQYF
>TRBD2|.|TRBJ2-1|TRBV6-5
TGTGCCACGAAGGGGCTAGCGGGAGTCGAGCAGTTCTTC
CATKGLAGVEQFF
>.|.|TRBJ2-1|TRBV7-2
TGTGCCAGCAGCTCCCAGGGGAACAATGAGCAGTTCTTC
CASSSQGNNEQFF
>TRBD1|few|TRBJ2-7|TRBV19
TGTGCCAGTACCGCAGGGACAGGATACTACGAGCAGTACTTC
CASTAGTGYYEQYF
>TRBD1|.|TRBJ2-7|TRBV6-6
TGTGCCAGCAGGCCCGGGACAGGGGTTAGCTACGAGCAGTACTTC
CASRPGTGVSYEQYF
>.|.|TRBJ2-7|TRBV5-4
TGTGCCAGCAGCTTGTGGGGTAGGGGGTACTACGAGCAGTACTTC
CASSLWGRGYYEQYF
>TRBD2|.|TRBJ2-5|TRBV7-9
TGTGCCAGCAGCGGTGGACTAGTTGAGGAAGAGACCCAGTACTTC
CASSGGLVEEETQYF
>TRBD2|.|TRBJ2-1|TRBV30
TGTGCCTGGAGTCCTACTAGCGGGGGCTACAATGAGCAGTTCTTC
CAWSPTSGGYNEQFF
>TRBD2|.|TRBJ2-3|TRBV5-1
TGCGCCAGCAGCCGGGGGACTAGCAGAAACTCAGATACGCAGTATTTT
CASSRGTSRNSDTQYF
>.|.|TRBJ2-1|TRBV5-4
TGTGCCAGCCCACTAACCCCATCCTACAATGAGCAGTTCTTC
CASPLTPSYNEQFF
>TRBD2|.|TRBJ2-7|TRBV6-5
TGTGCCAGCAGTTACTCTCTAGCGGGAGGTTCCGAGCAGTACTTC
CASSYSLAGGSEQYF
>.|.|TRBJ2-7|TRBV4-1
TGCGCCAGCAGCCGGAGGGACTGGGGAGACTACGAGCAGTACTTC
CASSRRDWGDYEQYF
>TRBD2|once|TRBJ2-1|TRBV5-6
TGTGCCAGCAGCTTGGAGACTAGCGGTCGTGTCCGGGAGCAGTTCTTC
CASSLETSGRVREQFF
>.|.|TRBJ2-7|TRBV12-5
TGTGCTAGTGGTTTGGTAAACTGGTCCTACGAGCAGTACTTC
CASGLVNWSYEQYF